This T cell receptor beta chain was captured in a study of blood T cells in healthy people across ages. Alongside a J-beta primer mix, a sample-barcoded 5' primer served in a second PCR lasting about 7 to 12 cycles. At least 2.5 million CDR3-containing paired-end reads were obtained per sample. TCRdb reprocessed the 5' RACE reads with MiXCR, giving one entry per CDR3 protein. The sample lists some 860,000 distinct CDR3 sequences, roughly three fifths seen once, with 25% to 30% in the top ten. The source is a man between 35 and 55 years old in good health. Sequences were obtained from blood.

CDR3: CASSFDEQYF. In DNA, the CDR3 is TGTGCCAGCAGTTTCGACGAGCAGTACTTC. The chain is built from TRBV27 and TRBJ2-7, with no clear D. V lost 3 bases to trimming and J lost 5 bases, with 2 bases between them. From germline, CDR1 is MNHEY and CDR2 SMNVEV (reference sequence). This CDR3 is built from 10 residues.